A selection of T cell receptor beta chains follows, all from one sample in a study of naive and memory T cell subsets. TCRdb re-derived calls from the UMI-ligation and nested PCR reads in MiXCR, one entry per CDR3 protein. Among under 150,000 distinct CDR3 sequences, approximately 20% were seen once, and the ten largest hold roughly 0.63%. Specimen: naive CD8+ T cells from blood. These receptors were collected from a human donor in good health. The CDR3 runs from the conserved cysteine through the conserved F or W. Fields, in order: D gene, V gene, J gene, clone size, CDR3 DNA, CDR3 protein. A D gene is named only where the DNA matches it firmly. Expanded clones are given a class, and other clones once, few, many or no size at all.

.	TRBV12-3/TRBV12-4	TRBJ1-5	.	TGTGCCAGCTCGCCTGCGAAGGGCAATCAGCCCCAGCATTTT	CASSPAKGNQPQHF
.	TRBV2	TRBJ1-6	few	TGTGCCAGCAGTGTCAACTCACCCCTCCACTTT	CASSVNSPLHF
.	TRBV28	TRBJ2-1	.	TGTGCCAGCATCCGTGGGGAGGCTTGGCACAATGAGCAGTTCTTC	CASIRGEAWHNEQFF
.	TRBV7-2	TRBJ2-3	few	TGTGCCAGCAGCGAAGTCGATACGCAGTATTTT	CASSEVDTQYF
.	TRBV20-1	TRBJ2-7	.	TGCAGTGCGCAGGACAGACGGCGCTACGAGCAGTACTTC	CSAQDRRRYEQYF
TRBD2	TRBV2	TRBJ2-1	.	TGTGCCAGCAGTGATGTCCTAGCGGGAGTTTCCAATGAGCAGTTCTTC	CASSDVLAGVSNEQFF
TRBD1	TRBV5-1	TRBJ2-7	.	TGCGCCAGCAGCGTATCGACAGGGATCACCAACTACGAGCAGTACTTC	CASSVSTGITNYEQYF
.	TRBV5-1	TRBJ2-3	.	TGCGCCAGCAGCTACTGGGACGGAGAAGATACGCAGTATTTT	CASSYWDGEDTQYF
.	TRBV29-1	TRBJ2-5	.	TGCAGCGTTGTTATATTGGGCTCAGAGGGGACCCAGTACTTC	CSVVILGSEGTQYF
.	TRBV24-1	TRBJ1-2	.	TGTGCCACCAGTGTAGATGGGAGCGGCTACACCTTC	CATSVDGSGYTF
TRBD2	TRBV20-1	TRBJ2-2	.	TGCAGTGCTAGAGACCCTAGCGGGAGTATGTTTGGTGGCACCGGGGAGCTGTTTTTT	CSARDPSGSMFGGTGELFF
.	TRBV29-1	TRBJ2-3	few	TGCAGCGTTGAACCAGGGGTCGTCACAGATACGCAGTATTTT	CSVEPGVVTDTQYF
.	TRBV4-3	TRBJ1-5	few	TGCGCCAGCAGCCAAGATCCTGGGAGGGAGATATGCGGGAATCAGCCCCAGCATTTT	CASSQDPGREICGNQPQHF
TRBD1	TRBV6-6	TRBJ1-1	few	TGTGCCAGCAGTTACTGGGACAGGGGAGAGGTTGAAGCTTTCTTT	CASSYWDRGEVEAFF
.	TRBV6-2/TRBV6-3	TRBJ1-1	.	TGTGCCAGCAGTTGGGTCGGAGAGAACACTGAAGCTTTCTTT	CASSWVGENTEAFF
.	TRBV10-3	TRBJ2-7	.	TGTGCCATCAGTGAGTACACCGGGGGCTACGAGCAGTACTTC	CAISEYTGGYEQYF
TRBD1	TRBV20-1	TRBJ2-2	few	TGCAGTGCGAACGCTCTCAAGACAGGGGTGAACACCGGGGAGCTGTTTTTT	CSANALKTGVNTGELFF
TRBD2	TRBV7-9	TRBJ2-7	.	TGTGCCAGCAGCACCCGGACTAGCGGGATCGACGAGCAGTACTTC	CASSTRTSGIDEQYF
.	TRBV5-8	TRBJ1-1	few	TGTGCCAGCAGCTTGGCCGTGATTTACCCGGACACTGAAGCTTTCTTT	CASSLAVIYPDTEAFF
.	TRBV12-3/TRBV12-4	TRBJ1-1	few	TGTGCCAGCGGCGTGGCTTTCTTT	CASGVAFF
TRBD1	TRBV28	TRBJ2-7	few	TGTGCCAGCAGTCTGATGACAGGGGCCTACGAGCAGTACTTC	CASSLMTGAYEQYF
TRBD2	TRBV28	TRBJ2-3	few	TGTGCCAGCAGTCCGGGACTAGCGGGAGCATCCGGAGATACGCAGTATTTT	CASSPGLAGASGDTQYF
TRBD2	TRBV7-2	TRBJ2-7	many	TGTGCCAGCAGCTTACTGGGAGGGAGCTCCTACGAGCAGTACTTC	CASSLLGGSSYEQYF
.	TRBV28	TRBJ2-7	.	TGTGCCAGCAGTTTGGCAGGGGATACCTACGAGCAGTACTTC	CASSLAGDTYEQYF
.	TRBV28	TRBJ1-2	.	TGTGCCAGCACCCCCCCCCACGCAGGGGAGTTTTTTGGCTACACCTTC	CASTPPHAGEFFGYTF
.	TRBV12-3/TRBV12-4	TRBJ1-2	few	TGTGCCAGCAGTTTACAACCCGATAACTATGGCTACACCTTC	CASSLQPDNYGYTF
TRBD1	TRBV5-1	TRBJ2-5	.	TGCGCCAGCAGCTTGTGGGACAGTCAAGAGACCCAGTACTTC	CASSLWDSQETQYF
.	TRBV11-2	TRBJ2-1	.	TGTGCCAGCAGCCGTGGGTGGTCCGGGGGCAATGAGCAGTTCTTC	CASSRGWSGGNEQFF
.	TRBV28	TRBJ2-7	few	TGTGCCAGCACCATGCAGGGGTATGCCTACGAGCAGTACTTC	CASTMQGYAYEQYF
.	TRBV7-8	TRBJ1-5	.	TGTGCCAGCAGCATCCGGGACAACGAGAATCAGCCCCAGCATTTT	CASSIRDNENQPQHF